Included here is one T cell receptor (beta chain) sequence, with context. The target of this receptor is not known. Nothing much larger sits one base from this clone, and base qualities are not available. TCR beta chain sequences were generated from genomic DNA using the immunoSEQ assay. Regarding the original processing steps: CDR3 sequences that did not begin with the conserved framework cysteine at position 104 were removed by hand. To get clonality, the normalized Shannon's Diversity Index was subtracted from one, giving values from 0 (maximal diversity) to 1 (oligoclonal). Chi-squared comparison-of-proportions tests assessed whether the same CDR3 differed in frequency between samples, such as brain versus blood. Public clonotypes were found by searching immuneACCESS, and the VDJdb browser was used to assess similarity to known antiviral clonotypes. TCRdb mirrors the immuneACCESS table, restricted to in-frame sequences. Some clones are absent from its copies; in checked studies, under half trace to an unresolved V gene, and the reason for the others is unknown. V and J calls and clone size are copied from that table; D and trimming were computed from the DNA. The sample table shows tens of thousands of clones, and 93% are seen once. Together, the top ten hold approximately 1.5% of the sample.

The data belong to a study of brain T cells in children with intractable seizures (dated by TCRdb to the early 2020s). Concerning the study at large: Resected brain tissue from some 56 pediatric epilepsy surgery cases was first screened for immune gene transcripts using a NanoString immunology panel. Among the approximately 12 selected surgery cases, pre-surgery blood was additionally sequenced for eight, leaving four cases with brain tissue only. Study-level results and caveats: Because sequencing depth differed between pre- and post-surgery blood, the absence of clones from the pre-surgery sample may reflect undersampling. Viral specificity was inferred solely from CDR3 sequence similarity, and the HCMV serostatus of the patients was not known.

Interpreted using the paper, the time point label stands for: resected brain tissue, or blood drawn just prior to surgery. Surgery cases with the highest brain T cell transcript signatures were selected for TCR beta chain sequencing of brain tissue and, where available, blood. Before surgery, patients had received at least one anti-epileptic drug. The TCR-sequenced patients were children whose drug-resistant epilepsy was caused by tuberous sclerosis complex, focal cortical dysplasia, Rasmussen encephalitis or hemimegalencephaly. Bulk genomic DNA was isolated from unsorted brain tissue and whole blood using the Monarch genomic DNA purification kit. The germline V gene encodes CDR1 SNHLY and CDR2 FYNNEI. V is reduced by 8 bases and J by 1 base, leaving a spacing of 12 bases between them. The CDR3 holds 13 amino acids from the cysteine to the phenylalanine. Only CDR3 DNA is held: 39 bases, read in frame from base 1.

The chain couples TRBV2 to TRBJ2-7; no D gene can be assigned with confidence. The clonotype was recovered from a boy younger than two with tuberous sclerosis and intractable seizures. The specimen comprised peripheral blood, sampled at surgery. The DNA reads as follows: TGTGCCAGCCTCGATGTCGGGTCCTACGAGCAGTACTTC. This codes for CASLDVGSYEQYF.